Below, 24 T cell receptor beta chains from the same sample are listed, as sequenced in a study of T cell changes during pregnancy in multiple sclerosis. Some clones are missing from TCRdb's copy, which holds only in-frame ones; the method was immunoSEQ multiplex PCR. The profile shows 80,000 to 100,000 clones, approximately 95% of them singletons. This sample comprised peripheral blood, obtained after pregnancy. The receptors derive from a female donor with multiple sclerosis, enrolled in a pregnancy study.

This clone was detected only once. The V call is TRBV29-1, the J call TRBJ2-1; maybe TRBD1 (5 bases). The V and J ends lost 5 bases and 9 bases respectively, with 11 bases between them. CDR1 and CDR2 from the germline V gene are SQVTM and ANQGSEA. CDR3 length: 11 residues. The CDR3 bases are TGCAGCGTTCCTCTTAGGGGTGAGCAGTTCTTC. Residues: CSVPLRGEQFF.

This clone was seen a single time. The rearrangement uses TRBV30 and TRBJ1-2, with 8 bases identical to TRBD1. With V trimmed by 2 bases and J by 4 bases, 9 bases remained unmatched. There are 15 residues in the CDR3. Germline CDR1 reads GTSNPN; CDR2 reads SVGIG (reference sequence). CDR3 residues: CAWSLNRGAAYGYTF. The CDR3 coding sequence is TGTGCCTGGAGTTTAAACAGGGGGGCAGCCTATGGCTACACCTTC.

CDR3 sequence (DNA): TGCGCCAGCAGCGGGGGGACAGGCTACGAGCAGTACTTC. It specifies CASSGGTGYEQYF. The rearrangement joins TRBV5-1 to TRBJ2-7; 8 bases line up with TRBD1. The ends lost 4 bases at V and 3 bases at J; junction bases unmatched: 3. Germline CDR1 and CDR2: SGHRS and YFSETQ. This CDR3 has 13 amino acids.

This clone was seen a single time. The genes are TRBV7-2 and TRBJ1-1; weak D call: TRBD1 (5 bases). The CDR3 has 15 residues. V lost 6 bases, J lost 5 bases, and 19 bases lay in between. Germline CDR1 is SGHTA and CDR2 is FQGNSA. In DNA form, the CDR3 reads TGTGCCAGCAGGCCCGGTGGAGGTGGGGGGACTGAAGCTTTCTTT. Translation: CASRPGGGGGTEAFF.

The CDR3: CASSPPGRRTNYGYTF. Here the CDR3 DNA reads TGTGCCAGCAGTCCACCTGGGAGGCGGACTAACTATGGCTACACCTTC. The J gene is TRBJ1-2, the V gene TRBV6-4; D gene uncertain. From germline, CDR1 is MRHNA and CDR2 SNTAGT. This CDR3 contains 16 residues. V shed 5 bases and J shed 0 bases, with 16 bases lying between them.

This rearrangement joins TRBV5-1 to TRBJ1-4; TRBD1 agrees at 9 bases. CDR3 length equals 17 residues. The trim removed 4 bases at V and 0 bases at J, leaving 7 bases unmatched. Per germline, CDR1 SGHRS and CDR2 YFSETQ. The CDR3 protein is CASSKAGTGSTNEKLFF. In DNA, the CDR3 is TGCGCCAGCAGCAAAGCCGGGACAGGGTCAACTAATGAAAAACTGTTTTTT.

With respect to this clone: Other DNA sequences from this sample encode an identical CDR3 as well. CDR3 sequence (DNA): TGTGCCAGCAGCTCCGGGACAGGGAGCTACGAGCAGTACTTC. Its translation: CASSSGTGSYEQYF. The V gene is TRBV7-2, the J gene TRBJ2-7; TRBD1 agrees at 9 bases. Germline V gene lookup returns CDR1 SGHTA and CDR2 FQGNSA. V was pared by 4 bases and J by 3 bases, with 4 bases of the junction left unmatched. This CDR3 contains 14 residues.

This chain connects TRBV4-1 to TRBJ2-2; 10 bases are a match to TRBD2. CDR1 is MGHRA, CDR2 YSYEKL, per germline. With V trimmed by 0 bases and J by 4 bases, 14 bases remained unmatched. This CDR3 contains 20 residues. The CDR3 spells CASSQDLGPSGSSGTGELFF. The CDR3 coding sequence is TGCGCCAGCAGCCAAGATTTGGGGCCTAGCGGGAGTTCAGGCACCGGGGAGCTGTTTTTT.

This chain connects TRBV11-3 to TRBJ2-5; 7 nucleotides align to TRBD1. The CDR3 spans 15 residues. Germline V gives CDR1 SGHNT, CDR2 YENEEA. J lost 3 bases, V lost 1 base, and 5 bases had no gene match. CDR3 loop: CASSLGVGTEETQYF. CDR3 coding DNA: TGTGCCAGCAGCTTAGGGGTAGGGACAGAAGAGACCCAGTACTTC. Using reference TRBV11-3 and TRBJ2-5 for the parts outside the CDR3, the full variable domain is EAGVVQSPRYKIIEKKQPVAFWCNPISGHNTLYWYLQNLGQGPELLIRYENEEAVDDSQLPKDRFSAERLKGVDSTLKIQPAELGDSAVYLCASSLGVGTEETQYFGPGTRLLVL.

Turning to this clone: This sample also contains other DNA sequences that code for the same CDR3. The chain is built from TRBV18 and TRBJ1-4; maybe TRBD1 (6 bases). Trimming shortened V by 5 bases and J by 8 bases, and 21 bases separated the two germline ends. CDR3 length: 16 amino acids. Looked up from germline, CDR1 is KGHSH and CDR2 is LQKENI. CDR3 loop: CASSSLPQGREEKLFF. CDR3 coding DNA: TGTGCCAGCTCATCGCTCCCACAGGGACGTGAAGAAAAACTGTTTTTT.

Details on this clone: The sample carries other DNA sequences with the same CDR3. The chain recombines TRBV2 with TRBJ2-3; the match to TRBD2 covers 9 bases. V lost 2 bases and J lost 1; bases outside the gene matches: 1. Germline-derived CDR1 and CDR2 are SNHLY and FYNNEI. This CDR3 has 15 amino acids. The CDR3 DNA reads TGTGCCAGCAGTGAACGGACTAGCGGCACAGATACGCAGTATTTT. This gives the protein CASSERTSGTDTQYF.

V usage is TRBV27 and J usage is TRBJ2-2; D gene ambiguous. Between the trimmed V and J ends, which lost 3 bases and 8 bases, there was a span of 16 bases. The CDR3 extends over 15 amino acids. The V gene's germline CDR1 is MNHEY and CDR2 SMNVEV (reference sequence). The CDR3 coding sequence is TGTGCCAGCAGTTTGAATCCAAACTTGTCAGGGGAGCTGTTTTTT. Translated: CASSLNPNLSGELFF.

This rearrangement joins TRBV9 to TRBJ2-2; 8 positions agree with TRBD1. The CDR3 consists of 20 residues. V was clipped by 1 base and J by 2 bases; unmatched bases: 16. Germline V gene data show CDR1 as SGDLS and CDR2 as YYNGEE. This CDR3 is CASSVRWDVRDRLNTGELFF. The CDR3 nucleotides read TGTGCCAGCAGCGTACGTTGGGATGTCCGGGACAGGCTTAACACCGGGGAGCTGTTTTTT.

The chain recombines TRBV9 with TRBJ2-3, with no clear D. Germline CDR1 SGDLS, CDR2 YYNGEE. The V and J ends lost 0 bases and 2 bases respectively, with 7 bases between them. The CDR3 has 14 residues. The CDR3 DNA follows: TGTGCCAGCAGCGTAGGCGGCACCACAGATACGCAGTATTTT. Translated, it gives CASSVGGTTDTQYF.

The rearrangement links TRBV10-3 to TRBJ2-1; 7 bases fit TRBD2. The CDR3 length is 16 residues. V shed 0 bases and J 0 bases; nucleotides not matched to a gene: 2. Germline V gene data show CDR1 as ENHRY and CDR2 as SYGVKD. The CDR3 DNA sequence: TGTGCCATCAGTGAGTCATTAGCGGGCTCCTACAATGAGCAGTTCTTC. Protein product: CAISESLAGSYNEQFF.

The genes are TRBV2 and TRBJ2-3, with a tentative D call TRBD1 (6 bases). Looked up from germline, CDR1 is SNHLY and CDR2 is FYNNEI. The CDR3 runs to 13 residues. V lost 6 bases and J lost 2, with 9 bases in between. The CDR3 spells CASRDRSTDTQYF. In DNA form, the CDR3 reads TGTGCCAGCAGGGACAGATCCACAGATACGCAGTATTTT.

The chain employs TRBV7-6 and TRBJ2-7; 7 bases are a match to TRBD2. In germline, CDR1 is SGHVS, CDR2 FNYEAQ. CDR3 size: 17 residues. V dropped 0 bases and J dropped 8; count of bases not matched to a gene: 16. The DNA of the CDR3 is TGTGCCAGCAGCTTAGCTGAGGGAGGGTCCCGATTTGAGCAGCAGTACTTC. As protein: CASSLAEGGSRFEQQYF.

J is TRBJ2-3 and V is TRBV28; D ambiguous. Germline CDR1 and CDR2: MDHEN and SYDVKM. This CDR3 is built from 14 residues. The V end was cut by 3 bases, the J end by 2 bases, with 9 bases between. CDR3 in DNA: TGTGCCAGCAGTTTGGTGAGCGCCACAGATACGCAGTATTTT. Protein product: CASSLVSATDTQYF. Filled out from reference TRBV28 and TRBJ2-3, the complete variable domain reads DVKVTQSSRYLVKRTGEKVFLECVQDMDHENMFWYRQDPGLGLRLIYFSYDVKMKEKGDIPEGYSVSREKKERFSLILESASTNQTSMYLCASSLVSATDTQYFGPGTRLTVL.

This chain links TRBV11-3 with TRBJ2-7, with 7 positions matching TRBD2. Germline-derived CDR1 and CDR2 are SGHNT and YENEEA. Trimming took 4 bases from V and 2 from J; bases not matched to a gene: 5. This CDR3 is built from 14 residues. The DNA for the CDR3 is TGTGCCAGCAGCTCCTCCGGGGGGACCTACGAGCAGTACTTC. Amino acid sequence: CASSSSGGTYEQYF.

The rearrangement uses TRBV6-6 and TRBJ2-6; D gene unclear. Trimming shortened V by 10 bases and J by 0 bases, and 10 bases separated the two germline ends. Germline CDR1 and CDR2: MNHNY and SVGAGI (reference sequence). This CDR3 has 14 amino acids. The CDR3 region is CATRPGSGANVLTF. The DNA for the CDR3 is TGTGCCACGCGGCCCGGCTCTGGGGCCAACGTCCTGACTTTC.

This chain joins TRBV19 and TRBJ1-1; D possibly corresponds to TRBD1 (6 bases). This CDR3 spans 14 amino acids. Germline CDR1 and CDR2: LNHDA and SQIVND (reference sequence). Trimming took 5 bases from V and 1 from J, leaving 11 bases between them. The CDR3 DNA sequence: TGTGCCAGTAGTTCGTACAGGGAGAACACTGAAGCTTTCTTT. Its protein is CASSSYRENTEAFF. The full variable domain, with the rest looked up from reference TRBV19 and TRBJ1-1, is DGGITQSPKYLFRKEGQNVTLSCEQNLNHDAMYWYRQDPGQGLRLIYYSQIVNDFQKGDIAEGYSVSREKKESFPLTVTSAQKNPTAFYLCASSSYRENTEAFFGQGTRLTVV.

The chain joins TRBV19 to TRBJ2-3; 8 nucleotides agree with TRBD1. CDR1 and CDR2 (germline): LNHDA, SQIVND (reference sequence). The CDR3 has 16 amino acids. V gave up 3 bases and J gave up 3 bases; unmatched junction bases: 8. The CDR3 is CASSINRGWSTDTQYF. CDR3 nucleotide sequence: TGTGCCAGTAGTATCAACAGGGGGTGGTCGACAGATACGCAGTATTTT.

The chain links TRBV19 to TRBJ2-7, with a weak D call TRBD2 (5 bases). This CDR3 is built from 11 residues. Germline V gives CDR1 LNHDA, CDR2 SQIVND (reference sequence). V was clipped by 8 bases and J by 3 bases, with 8 bases between them. The DNA of the CDR3 is TGTGCCAGTTCCCGGGGCTACGAGCAGTACTTC. The encoded protein is CASSRGYEQYF.

This clone was detected only once. The rearrangement links TRBV11-2 to TRBJ1-5, with a tentative D call TRBD1 (6 bases). Trimming stripped 4 bases from V and 7 bases from J, with 11 bases between. Germline V gene lookup returns CDR1 SGHAT and CDR2 FQNNGV. The CDR3 extends over 13 amino acids. In DNA form, the CDR3 reads TGTGCCAGCAGCTCCCGGGACAACCAGCCCCAGCATTTT. Protein sequence: CASSSRDNQPQHF.